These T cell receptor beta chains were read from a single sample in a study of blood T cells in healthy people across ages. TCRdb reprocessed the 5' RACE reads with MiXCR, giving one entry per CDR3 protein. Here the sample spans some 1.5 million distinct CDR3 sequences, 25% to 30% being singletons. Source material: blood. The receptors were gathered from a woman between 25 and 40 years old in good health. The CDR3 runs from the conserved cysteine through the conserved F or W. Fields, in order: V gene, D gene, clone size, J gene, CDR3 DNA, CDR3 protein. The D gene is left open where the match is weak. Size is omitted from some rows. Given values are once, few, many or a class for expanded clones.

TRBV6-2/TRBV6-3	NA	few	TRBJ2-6	TGTGCCAGGGGGCCGGAGGGACCCGACTCTGGGGCCAACGTCCTGACTTTC	CARGPEGPDSGANVLTF
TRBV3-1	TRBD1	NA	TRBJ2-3	TGTGCCAGCAGCCTCCTAGACAGGGGGCAGGGAGATACGCAGTATTTT	CASSLLDRGQGDTQYF
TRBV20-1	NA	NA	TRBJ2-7	TGCAGTGCTAGCGGTAGTGACAGGTCCTCCTACGAGCAGTACTTC	CSASGSDRSSYEQYF
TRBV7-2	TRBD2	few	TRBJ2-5	TGTGCCAGCAGGGCCGGACTAGCGGGAGGATTTTGGGAGACCCAGTACTTC	CASRAGLAGGFWETQYF
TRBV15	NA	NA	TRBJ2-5	TGTGCCATCAGCAGAGACCGGGGGGAGACCCAGTACTTC	CAISRDRGETQYF
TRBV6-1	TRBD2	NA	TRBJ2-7	TGTGCCAGCAGTGAATCTCCTAGCGGGAGTGACGAGCAGTACTTC	CASSESPSGSDEQYF
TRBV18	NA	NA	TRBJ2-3	TGTGCCAGCTCACCACCAAGCTTTCCCACAGATACGCAGTATTTT	CASSPPSFPTDTQYF
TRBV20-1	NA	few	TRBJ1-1	TGCAGTGCTAGATCCAGGGTAATGAACACTGAAGCTTTCTTT	CSARSRVMNTEAFF
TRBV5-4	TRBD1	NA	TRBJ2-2	TGTGCCAGCAGCTTGCCCAACAGGGGAAACACCGGGGAGCTGTTTTTT	CASSLPNRGNTGELFF
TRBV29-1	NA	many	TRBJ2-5	TGCAGCGGATCACATACGACTAAAGAGACCCAGTACTTC	CSGSHTTKETQYF
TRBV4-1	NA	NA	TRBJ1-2	TGCGCCAGCAGCCAAGATGGAAGGGACATCCTGACTAACTATGGCTACACCTTC	CASSQDGRDILTNYGYTF
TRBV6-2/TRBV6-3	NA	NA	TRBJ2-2	TGTGCCAGCAGTTGGTTAGGCACCGGGGAGCTGTTTTTT	CASSWLGTGELFF
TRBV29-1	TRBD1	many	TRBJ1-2	TGCAGCGTTGATGTGACAGGGGGCTATGGCTACACCTTC	CSVDVTGGYGYTF
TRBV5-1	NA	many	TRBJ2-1	TGCGCCAGCAGGGGGGATTACAATGAGCAGTTCTTC	CASRGDYNEQFF
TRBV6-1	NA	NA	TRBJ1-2	TGTGCCAGCAGGGAAGAGCCGGGATTTGGCTACACCTTC	CASREEPGFGYTF
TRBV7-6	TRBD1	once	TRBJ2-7	TGTGCCAGCAGCTCCAGACAGGGGGTGAGTTACGAGCAGTACTTC	CASSSRQGVSYEQYF
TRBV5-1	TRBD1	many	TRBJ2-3	TGTGCCAGCAGCTCCGGGACAGGGACAGATACGCAGTATTTT	CASSSGTGTDTQYF
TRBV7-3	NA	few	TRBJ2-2	TGTGCCAGCAGCCCCGGCCCGGTTACCGGGGAGCTGTTTTTT	CASSPGPVTGELFF
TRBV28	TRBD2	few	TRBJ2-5	TGTGCCAGCAGCTTGCGGGGGGGCCCCGTGGAGACCCAGTACTTC	CASSLRGGPVETQYF
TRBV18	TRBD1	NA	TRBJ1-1	TGTGCCAGCTCACCACGAGGGTCAGGGGGCGTCGGAACTGAAGCTTTCTTT	CASSPRGSGGVGTEAFF
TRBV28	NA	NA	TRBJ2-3	TGTGCCAGCAGTTCTGTCAGACCGGATCCGGGGAAGATGACGCAGTATTTT	CASSSVRPDPGKMTQYF
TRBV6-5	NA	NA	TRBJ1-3	TGTGCCAGCGCAGGGATTGGAAACACCATATATTTT	CASAGIGNTIYF
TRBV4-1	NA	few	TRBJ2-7	TGCGCCAGCAGCCAGGCAGGGACGGGCTCCTACGGGCAGTACTTC	CASSQAGTGSYGQYF
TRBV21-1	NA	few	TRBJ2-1	TGTGCCAGCAGCAAAATAGAAGGGACTAGCTGGGCCAATGAGCAGTTCTTC	CASSKIEGTSWANEQFF
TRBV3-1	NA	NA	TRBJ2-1	TGTACCAGCAGCTCCGGGACGCCGGCCCACAATGAGCAGTTCTTC	CTSSSGTPAHNEQFF
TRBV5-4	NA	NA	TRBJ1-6	TGTGCCAGCACCAGAGGGGAAGTAAATTCACCCCTCCACTTT	CASTRGEVNSPLHF
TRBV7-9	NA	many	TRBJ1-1	TGTGCCAGCAGCTTGGGGGGGGGAGCTTTCTTT	CASSLGGGAFF
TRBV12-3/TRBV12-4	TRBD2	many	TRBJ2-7	TGTGCCAGCAGTTTTCGGGGGGGCGTTCCTTCCTACGAGCAGTACTTC	CASSFRGGVPSYEQYF
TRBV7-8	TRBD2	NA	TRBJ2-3	TGCGCCAGCAGCTTGCGGGAGGGAGATACGCAGTATTTT	CASSLREGDTQYF
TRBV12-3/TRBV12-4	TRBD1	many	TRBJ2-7	TGTGCCAGCAGCTGGGGACAGGCCTCTTGGGAGCAGTACTTC	CASSWGQASWEQYF
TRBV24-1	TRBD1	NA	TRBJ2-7	TGTGCCACCGACAGGGGGGGAGCCGCTAGGAACGAGCAGTACTTC	CATDRGGAARNEQYF
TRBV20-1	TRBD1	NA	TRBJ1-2	TGCAGTGCTAGAGATTACAGGGGAGATGGAGGCTACACCTTC	CSARDYRGDGGYTF
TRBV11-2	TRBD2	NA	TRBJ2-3	TGTGCCAGCAGCCAAGGGACTAGCGTTGGCACAGATACGCAGTATTTT	CASSQGTSVGTDTQYF